This T cell receptor beta chain was identified during a study of blood T cell repertoires in COVID-19. For the study at large: Sites across the United States, Italy and Spain contributed samples from acute and convalescent COVID-19. The cDNA or gDNA used as material had been derived from T cells, B-cell-depleted T cells, or PBMCs.

The authors' processing: Nucleated cell counts were estimated from reference gene primer amplification. Repertoires were generated with immunoSEQ multiplex PCR, while TCRdb's copy carries only in-frame clones and drops some. V, J and clone size are taken as reported in that table, and D and trimming were inferred from the DNA itself. Of about 160,000 clones listed, roughly 88% are singletons. CDR1 is LGHNT, CDR2 FRNRAP, per germline. CDR3 length equals 11 residues. The V and J ends lost 3 bases and 6 bases respectively, with 3 bases between them. The Seattle patients joined while their infection was active and were tracked longitudinally afterward.

The sequenced sample was peripheral blood. This TCR was sampled from a man older than 75 with COVID-19, enrolled during active disease. The rearrangement links TRBV12-5 to TRBJ1-5, with no clear D. CDR3 DNA: TGTGCTAGTGGTTTCGGTCAGCCCCAGCATTTT. It yields the protein CASGFGQPQHF.